This entry concerns a single TCR beta chain. The sample comes from a study of blood T cell repertoires in COVID-19. Only in-frame clones appear in the TCRdb table, and some are missing; sequencing was by immunoSEQ multiplex PCR. The data show roughly 300,000 clones, about 90% seen once. Germline V gene sequence: CDR1 SGHNT, CDR2 YYREEE (reference sequence). There are 15 residues in the CDR3. Trimming took off 0 bases at V and 0 bases at J, with 10 bases between the two ends. Sequenced input: PBMCs or T cells enriched from blood (not recorded which). The chain recombines TRBV5-4 with TRBJ2-7; D perhaps matches TRBD1 (6 bases). The sequence derives from a woman under 40 who had recovered from COVID-19. CDR3 coding DNA: TGTGCCAGCAGCTTGGTGCTAGGGGGCTCCTACGAGCAGTACTTC. Its protein product is CASSLVLGGSYEQYF.